These 27 T cell receptor beta chains were sequenced from one sample in a study of blood T cell repertoires in COVID-19. Repertoires were generated with immunoSEQ multiplex PCR, while TCRdb's copy carries only in-frame clones and drops some. The sample records some 490,000 clones, approximately 86% being singletons. The sample comprised PBMCs or T cells enriched from blood (not recorded which). These TCRs come from a woman in her fifties or sixties who had recovered from COVID-19.

V gene TRBV29-1 combines with J gene TRBJ2-3, with TRBD2 matching over 8 bases. The CDR3 totals 13 residues. Germline-derived CDR1 and CDR2 are SQVTM and ANQGSEA. Trimming cost V 8 bases and J 1 base; bases outside gene matches: 5. The CDR3 nucleotides are TGCAGCCTCGGGGGGGGCGGCACAGATACGCAGTATTTT. As protein: CSLGGGGTDTQYF.

The gene calls are TRBV30 and TRBJ2-3, with 7 bases fitting TRBD2. Trimming took 3 bases from V and 0 from J; bases not matched to a gene: 6. From germline, CDR1 is GTSNPN and CDR2 SVGIG (reference sequence). This CDR3 has 15 residues. The CDR3 sequence: CAWSRWRGSTDTQYF. The CDR3 nucleotides read TGTGCCTGGAGCAGATGGCGGGGGAGCACAGATACGCAGTATTTT.

This clone was found a few times. The chain employs TRBV5-8 and TRBJ1-6, with 8 nucleotides matching TRBD1. The CDR3 runs to 15 residues. V lost 4 bases to trimming and J lost 7 bases; unmatched junction nucleotides: 7. Germline V gives CDR1 SGHTS, CDR2 YDEGEE. CDR3 sequence (DNA): TGTGCCAGCAGCCCGTGGACAGGGCCCAATTCACCCCTCCACTTT. As protein: CASSPWTGPNSPLHF.

The chain is built from TRBV7-2 and TRBJ1-3, with D possibly TRBD1 on 6 matching bases. Germline-derived CDR1 and CDR2 are SGHTA and FQGNSA. The CDR3 covers 15 residues. V was trimmed by 3 bases and J by 4 bases, leaving 13 bases between them. The CDR3: CASSFGGAQGNTIYF. The DNA of the CDR3 is TGTGCCAGCAGCTTTGGGGGGGCGCAGGGAAACACCATATATTTT.

The chain carries TRBV5-1 and TRBJ1-1; a weak D match, TRBD1 (6 bases). From germline, CDR1 is SGHRS and CDR2 YFSETQ. The CDR3 consists of 15 residues. V lost 0 bases and J lost 8, with 17 bases in between. CDR3 residues: CASSLAPSDREEAFF. The CDR3, as DNA: TGCGCCAGCAGCTTGGCCCCATCGGACAGAGAAGAAGCTTTCTTT. Full variable domain (missing parts from reference TRBV5-1 and TRBJ1-1): KAGVTQTPRYLIKTRGQQVTLSCSPISGHRSVSWYQQTPGQGLQFLFEYFSETQRNKGNFPGRFSGRQFSNSRSEMNVSTLELGDSALYLCASSLAPSDREEAFFGQGTRLTVV.

The V gene is TRBV7-9, the J gene TRBJ2-3, with D uncertain. This CDR3 contains 12 residues. Between the trimmed V and J ends, which lost 1 base and 8 bases, there was a span of 7 bases. Germline V gene sequence: CDR1 SEHNR, CDR2 FQNEAQ (reference sequence). CDR3 sequence: CASSLVHGTQYF. CDR3 sequence (DNA): TGTGCCAGCAGCTTAGTGCACGGTACGCAGTATTTT.

This chain uses TRBV27 with TRBJ2-7; 10 bases map to TRBD1. This CDR3 has 17 amino acids. V trimming: 5 bases; J trimming: 1 base; junction bases outside the gene matches: 11. Germline V gene sequence: CDR1 MNHEY, CDR2 SMNVEV (reference sequence). For the CDR3, the DNA is TGTGCCAGCAGTCTAAATGATCCGGGACAGGGGTCCTACGAGCAGTACTTC. It specifies CASSLNDPGQGSYEQYF.

The chain employs TRBV11-3 and TRBJ1-2; D is unclear. V shed 3 bases and J shed 3 bases, with 8 bases lying between them. Germline CDR1 SGHNT, CDR2 YENEEA. This CDR3 is built from 13 residues. This chain's CDR3 is CASSLGQDYGYTF. The CDR3 DNA follows: TGTGCCAGCAGCTTGGGCCAAGACTATGGCTACACCTTC. Full variable domain (outside the CDR3, taken from reference TRBV11-3 and TRBJ1-2): EAGVVQSPRYKIIEKKQPVAFWCNPISGHNTLYWYLQNLGQGPELLIRYENEEAVDDSQLPKDRFSAERLKGVDSTLKIQPAELGDSAVYLCASSLGQDYGYTFGSGTRLTVV.

This clone was recorded only once. J is TRBJ1-2 and V is TRBV27, with 8 bases fitting TRBD1. The V gene's germline CDR1 is MNHEY and CDR2 SMNVEV (reference sequence). The length of the CDR3 is 14 residues. The V segment lost 5 bases and the J segment 5 bases; nucleotides outside the gene matches: 7. In nucleotides, the CDR3 is TGTGCCAGCAGTGACATACAGGGGGGGTATGGCTACACCTTC. Protein: CASSDIQGGYGYTF.

The rearrangement uses TRBV3-1 (or the pseudogene TRBV3-2) and TRBJ2-1, with 8 bases matching TRBD2. Germline assignment: CDR1 LGHDT and CDR2 YNNKEL (reference sequence). Trimming at V came to 1 base and at J to 6 bases, leaving 5 bases not matched to a gene. The CDR3 extends over 15 amino acids. As DNA, the CDR3 is TGTGCCAGCAGCCAAGCGGGGGGGCCAGTCAATGAGCAGTTCTTC. Amino acid sequence: CASSQAGGPVNEQFF.

The rearrangement uses TRBV7-2 and TRBJ2-7; no reliable D call. The length of the CDR3 is 13 residues. The germline gives CDR1 SGHTA, CDR2 FQGNSA. V was trimmed by 0 bases and J by 3 bases, leaving 6 bases between them. The CDR3 DNA is TGTGCCAGCAGCTTAGCTACCGGCTACGAGCAGTACGTC. This codes for CASSLATGYEQYV.

The chain is built from TRBV27 and TRBJ2-3, with 7 bases matching TRBD2. J was trimmed by 0 bases and V by 8 bases; bases with no gene match: 2. Germline-derived CDR1 and CDR2 are MNHEY and SMNVEV (reference sequence). There are 13 residues in the CDR3. CDR3 coding DNA: TGTGCCAGCCGGGGGGTAAGCACAGATACGCAGTATTTT. Translation: CASRGVSTDTQYF.

This clone showed up just once. The chain has TRBV5-1 and TRBJ2-1, with 10 bases matching TRBD2. The CDR3 contains 16 residues. J was trimmed by 7 bases and V by 0 bases; bases with no gene match: 7. Germline V lookup: CDR1 SGHRS, CDR2 YFSETQ. Written as DNA, the CDR3 is TGCGCCAGCAGCTTGGGCTCGAGCGGGGGGGCGAATGAGCAGTTCTTC. Translated, it gives CASSLGSSGGANEQFF.

This rearrangement joins TRBV4-2 to TRBJ1-2; no firm D call. Germline loops: CDR1 LGHNA, CDR2 YNFKEQ. This CDR3 has 14 amino acids. V was pared by 2 bases and J by 2 bases, with 9 bases between. This CDR3 is CASSQNARNYGYTF. CDR3 DNA: TGTGCCAGCAGCCAAAATGCCAGAAACTATGGCTACACCTTC.

The J gene is TRBJ1-6, the V gene TRBV7-9; 11 bases are a match to TRBD1. The CDR3 is made up of 14 amino acids. Germline CDR1 is SEHNR and CDR2 is FQNEAQ (reference sequence). Unmatched junction bases numbered 5, after V lost 6 bases and J lost 10 bases. The CDR3 nucleotides are TGTGCCAGCAGGGACGGGACAGGGGGATCACCCCTCCACTTT. Its translation: CASRDGTGGSPLHF. The complete variable domain, with remaining parts taken from reference TRBV7-9 and TRBJ1-6, reads DTGVSQNPRHKITKRGQNVTFRCDPISEHNRLYWYRQTLGQGPEFLTYFQNEAQLEKSRLLSDRFSAERPKGSFSTLEIQRTEQGDSAMYLCASRDGTGGSPLHFGNGTRLTVT.

J is TRBJ2-1 and V is TRBV5-1, with D possibly TRBD1 on 6 matching bases. Per the germline V gene, CDR1 is SGHRS and CDR2 is YFSETQ. With 0 bases removed from V and 5 bases from J, the gap between germline ends came to 12 bases. The CDR3 loop spans 15 amino acids. The CDR3 region has the DNA TGCGCCAGCAGCTTGGATGGGGGCAGTGACAATGAGCAGTTCTTC. Protein product: CASSLDGGSDNEQFF.

The chain uses TRBV27 and TRBJ2-7, with D possibly being TRBD2 (7 bases). The germline V gene encodes CDR1 MNHEY and CDR2 SMNVEV (reference sequence). Trimming took off 9 bases at V and 0 bases at J, with 15 bases between the two ends. CDR3 size: 14 residues. CDR3 coding DNA: TGTGCCAGTTGGGGGGGAGGGGGCTCCTACGAGCAGTACTTC. Translation: CASWGGGGSYEQYF.

This chain connects TRBV19 to TRBJ1-1, with a possible D match to TRBD1 (5 bases). V dropped 5 bases and J dropped 4 bases, with 11 bases sitting between them. The germline V gene encodes CDR1 LNHDA and CDR2 SQIVND (reference sequence). The CDR3 is made up of 13 amino acids. The DNA of the CDR3 is TGTGCCAGTAGTTCAGGGTACGGCACTGAAGCTTTCTTT. It yields the protein CASSSGYGTEAFF.

The chain is built from TRBV12-5 and TRBJ2-3; TRBD1 matches at 7 bases. In germline, CDR1 is LGHNT, CDR2 FRNRAP. The CDR3 is 13 residues long. After removal of 8 bases from V and 4 bases from J, the junction contained 6 bases not matched to a gene. The CDR3 DNA reads as TGTGCTAGTATGGCAGGGGGAGCAGATACGCAGTATTTT. It encodes CASMAGGADTQYF.

The chain couples TRBV5-1 to TRBJ2-7; D might be TRBD2 (6 bases). The CDR3 loop spans 15 amino acids. V was cut by 3 bases and J by 2 bases, with 15 bases left in between. Germline lookup yields CDR1 SGHRS and CDR2 YFSETQ. CDR3 sequence reads: CASSSSGTSTYEQYF. The CDR3 DNA follows: TGCGCCAGCAGCTCCTCCGGGACTTCTACCTACGAGCAGTACTTC.

The chain links TRBV7-9 to TRBJ2-1, with 7 bases aligning to TRBD2. The CDR3 loop spans 16 amino acids. CDR1 and CDR2 from the germline V gene are SEHNR and FQNEAQ (reference sequence). The ends lost 7 bases at V and 3 bases at J; junction bases unmatched: 12. This CDR3 reads CASITSMGGDYNEQFF. CDR3 coding DNA: TGTGCCAGCATCACCAGTATGGGGGGGGACTACAATGAGCAGTTCTTC.

The chain employs TRBV5-4 and TRBJ2-3; D possibly corresponds to TRBD1 (6 bases). CDR3 size: 15 residues. Trimming cost V 1 base and J 4 bases, with 13 bases left between them. Germline V lookup: CDR1 SGHNT, CDR2 YYREEE (reference sequence). In DNA form, the CDR3 reads TGTGCCAGCAGCTTGTACAGGGACCGGCCAGATACGCAGTATTTT. This encodes CASSLYRDRPDTQYF.

The chain combines TRBV6-1 with TRBJ2-4, with 9 bases that match TRBD2. With V trimmed by 3 bases and J by 7 bases, 7 bases remained unmatched. Looked up from germline, CDR1 is MNHNS and CDR2 is SASEGT. The length of the CDR3 is 15 residues. CDR3 bases: TGTGCCAGCAGTGATATTAGCGGGGGAAGGAACATTCAGTACTTC. This gives the protein CASSDISGGRNIQYF.

The chain has TRBV10-3 and TRBJ2-7; 12 bases map to TRBD1. CDR3 size: 16 residues. With 3 bases clipped from V and 3 bases from J, the junction kept 6 bases outside the gene matches. The germline V gene encodes CDR1 ENHRY and CDR2 SYGVKD. In DNA form, the CDR3 reads TGTGCCATCAGTGATCCCGGGACAGGGGGCTTCTACGAGCAGTACTTC. Translating gives CAISDPGTGGFYEQYF.

V is TRBV18 and J is TRBJ1-2, with D perhaps TRBD1 (6 bases). The V gene lost 1 base and the J gene lost 8 bases, with 17 bases spanning the gap. The CDR3 extends over 15 amino acids. Germline CDR1 and CDR2: KGHSH and LQKENI. The CDR3 spells CASSPQGGDPYGYTF. The CDR3 DNA is TGTGCCAGCTCACCACAGGGGGGGGATCCTTACGGCTACACCTTC.

The chain is built from TRBV4-2 and TRBJ2-7; 7 nucleotides match TRBD2. Losses at the gene ends were 1 base for V and 7 bases for J; bases not matched to a gene: 13. This CDR3 comprises 16 residues. The germline gives CDR1 LGHNA, CDR2 YNFKEQ. This chain's CDR3 is CASSQGAATAGDEQYF. CDR3 nucleotides: TGTGCCAGCAGCCAAGGGGCAGCCACGGCGGGAGATGAGCAGTACTTC.

This CDR3 reads CASSLGHSNQPQHF. CDR3 sequence (DNA): TGTGCCAGCAGCTTGGGTCATAGCAATCAGCCCCAGCATTTT. The V gene is TRBV5-5, the J gene TRBJ1-5, with D unresolved. CDR3 length equals 14 residues. CDR1 and CDR2 from the germline V gene are SGHKS and YYEKEE (reference sequence). Trimming cost V 0 bases and J 0 bases, with 4 bases left between them.